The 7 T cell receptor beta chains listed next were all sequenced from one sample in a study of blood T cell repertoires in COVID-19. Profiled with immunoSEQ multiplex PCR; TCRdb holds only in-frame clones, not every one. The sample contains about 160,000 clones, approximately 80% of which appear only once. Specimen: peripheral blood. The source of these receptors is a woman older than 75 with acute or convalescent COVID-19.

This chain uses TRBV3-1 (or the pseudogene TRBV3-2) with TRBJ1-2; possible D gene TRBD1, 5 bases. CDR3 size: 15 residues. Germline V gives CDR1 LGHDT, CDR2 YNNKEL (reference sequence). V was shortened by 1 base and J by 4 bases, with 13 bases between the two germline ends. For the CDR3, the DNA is TGTGCCAGCAGCCAAGGAGAAGGACACGGCTATGGCTACACCTTC. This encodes CASSQGEGHGYGYTF.

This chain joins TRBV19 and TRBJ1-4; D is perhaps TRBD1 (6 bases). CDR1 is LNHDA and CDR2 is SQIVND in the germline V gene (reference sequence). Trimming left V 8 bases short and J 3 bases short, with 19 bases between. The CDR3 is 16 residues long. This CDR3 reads CASRSGGQGANEKLFF. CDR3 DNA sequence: TGTGCCAGTCGATCGGGGGGCCAAGGGGCTAATGAAAAACTGTTTTTT.

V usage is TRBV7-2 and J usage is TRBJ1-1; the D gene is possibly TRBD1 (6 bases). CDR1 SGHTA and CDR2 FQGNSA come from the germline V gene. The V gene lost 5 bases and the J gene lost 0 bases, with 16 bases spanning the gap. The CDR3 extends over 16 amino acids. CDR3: CASSPFPTGMNTEAFF. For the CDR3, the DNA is TGTGCCAGCAGCCCTTTCCCGACAGGCATGAACACTGAAGCTTTCTTT. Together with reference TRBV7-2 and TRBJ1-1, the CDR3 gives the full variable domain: GAGVSQSPSNKVTEKGKDVELRCDPISGHTALYWYRQSLGQGLEFLIYFQGNSAPDKSGLPSDRFSAERTGGSVSTLTIQRTQQEDSAVYLCASSPFPTGMNTEAFFGQGTRLTVV.

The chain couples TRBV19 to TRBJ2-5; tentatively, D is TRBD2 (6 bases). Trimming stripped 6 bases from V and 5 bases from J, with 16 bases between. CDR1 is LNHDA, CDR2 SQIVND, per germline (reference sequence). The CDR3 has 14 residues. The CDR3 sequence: CASRDGGRPETQYF. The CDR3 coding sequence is TGTGCCAGTAGGGACGGGGGACGGCCGGAGACCCAGTACTTC.

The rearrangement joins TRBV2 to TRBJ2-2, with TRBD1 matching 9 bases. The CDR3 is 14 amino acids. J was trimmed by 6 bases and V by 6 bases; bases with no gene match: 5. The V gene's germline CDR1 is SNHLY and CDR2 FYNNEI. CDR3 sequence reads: CASRGQGRAGELFF. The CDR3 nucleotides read TGTGCCAGCAGAGGACAGGGGAGGGCCGGGGAGCTGTTTTTT.

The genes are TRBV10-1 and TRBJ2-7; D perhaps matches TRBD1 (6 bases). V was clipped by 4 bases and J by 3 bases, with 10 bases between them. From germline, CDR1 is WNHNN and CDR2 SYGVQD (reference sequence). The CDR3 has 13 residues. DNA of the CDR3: TGCGCCAGCAGTGGTCCGGGACACTACGAGCAGTACTTC. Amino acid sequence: CASSGPGHYEQYF.

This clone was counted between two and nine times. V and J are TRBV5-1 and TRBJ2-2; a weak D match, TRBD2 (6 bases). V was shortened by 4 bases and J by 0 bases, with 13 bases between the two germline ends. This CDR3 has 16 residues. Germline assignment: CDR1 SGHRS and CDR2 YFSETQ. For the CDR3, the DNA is TGCGCCAGCAGCCCCGGCTGGGGGGCGAACACCGGGGAGCTGTTTTTT. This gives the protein CASSPGWGANTGELFF.